A selection of T cell receptor beta chains follows, all from one sample in a study of blood T cells in healthy people across ages. TCRdb reanalysed the 5' RACE reads using MiXCR and keeps one entry per CDR3 protein. The sample shows about 640,000 distinct CDR3 sequences, roughly 30% of them seen only once. The specimen was blood. The receptors stem from a woman of 80 years or more in good health. Both conserved end residues are trimmed from each CDR3. D genes are given only for firm matches.

TRBJ2-2,TRBD2,TRBV27,ASSLLAGGDTGELF
TRBJ2-7,TRBD2,TRBV4-1,ASSQDEAGTYEQY
TRBJ1-2,-,TRBV12-3/TRBV12-4,ASSLAGERALYGYT
TRBJ2-3,-,TRBV20-1,SATPEGRRNTDTQY
TRBJ1-1,-,TRBV29-1,SVEGEGLNTEAF
TRBJ1-3,-,TRBV5-6,ASRPRTGSSGNTIY
TRBJ2-1,TRBD1,TRBV20-1,SASMIQGAVHEQF
TRBJ1-1,TRBD1,TRBV12-3/TRBV12-4,ASSLGGQGFTEAF
TRBJ1-2,-,TRBV19,AIKGRGPSEGYT
TRBJ1-1,-,TRBV12-3/TRBV12-4,ASSFALGNTEAF
TRBJ2-1,-,TRBV5-1,ASRLWGSEGNEQF
TRBJ2-5,-,TRBV4-3,ASSQNNRDAETQY
TRBJ2-7,-,TRBV7-8,ASSLYRSYNEQY
-,TRBD2,TRBV7-7,ASSLAPTSGSEQY
TRBJ2-4,TRBD2,TRBV24-1,ATSPGGAKNIQY
TRBJ2-1,-,TRBV19,ASSIVQGSPNEQF
-,TRBD2,TRBV20-1,SASLTSGKLYEQY
TRBJ2-3,TRBD2,TRBV7-2,ASSLTASGKADTQY
TRBJ2-3,-,TRBV7-2,ASSPRGRWVADTQY
TRBJ1-5,-,TRBV10-3,AINRDYNQPQH
TRBJ1-5,-,TRBV28,ASSSHTMSNQPQH
TRBJ2-7,-,TRBV5-8,ASSPNGASNEQY
TRBJ2-3,-,TRBV12-3/TRBV12-4,ASSLVMGADTQY
TRBJ1-5,TRBD1,TRBV18,ASSPTGGKQPQH
TRBJ2-3,-,TRBV20-1,SAPDTGTDTQY
TRBJ2-1,TRBD1,TRBV24-1,ATRQGPDYNEQF
TRBJ2-5,-,TRBV15,ATSRGEYNEQY